This T cell receptor beta chain was recorded in a study of technical replicates of blood from a handful of donors (dated by TCRdb to between 2016 and 2019). CDR1 MGHRA and CDR2 YSYEKL are derived from the germline V gene. The junction carries 19 bases between V and J, which are trimmed by 6 bases and 7 bases respectively. Spanning cysteine to phenylalanine, the CDR3 consists of 15 amino acids. Only CDR3 DNA is held: 45 bases, read in frame from base 1. Of note for this clone: Its antigen is still unknown. No base-level quality is on record; no much larger clone is a single base apart.

Library method: the immunoSEQ multiplex PCR assay. This is the immuneACCESS table as TCRdb keeps it, with only in-frame sequences that have V and J called. A part of the clones is gone; compared with another copy, unresolved V genes explain less than half, and the rest is unexplained. This sample lists about 100,000 clones; roughly 96% were detected once. In total, the top ten clones hold approximately 0.37% of the sample. The V gene is TRBV4-1 and the J gene is TRBJ2-1; the best D guess is TRBD2, with 6 bases matching. The specimen sequenced was T cells isolated from PBMCs. This clonotype originated in a human donor in good health. The CDR3 region reads CASSRTSLRINEQFF. The nucleotides read TGCGCCAGCAGTCGCACTAGCTTGAGGATTAATGAGCAGTTCTTC.